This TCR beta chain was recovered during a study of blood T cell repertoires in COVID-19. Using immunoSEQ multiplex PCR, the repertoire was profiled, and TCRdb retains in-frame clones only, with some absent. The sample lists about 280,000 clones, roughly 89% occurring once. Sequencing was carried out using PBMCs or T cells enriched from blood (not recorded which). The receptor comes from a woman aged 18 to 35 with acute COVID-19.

The CDR3 sequence is CASSYATSGSPDTQYF. In DNA form, the CDR3 reads TGTGCCAGCAGTTACGCCACTAGCGGGAGCCCAGATACGCAGTATTTT. The chain recombines TRBV6-2 or TRBV6-3 with TRBJ2-3; TRBD2 aligns across 11 bases. CDR3 length: 16 amino acids. Germline V lookup: CDR1 MNHEY, CDR2 SVGEGT. The V segment lost 2 bases and the J segment 4 bases; nucleotides outside the gene matches: 5.